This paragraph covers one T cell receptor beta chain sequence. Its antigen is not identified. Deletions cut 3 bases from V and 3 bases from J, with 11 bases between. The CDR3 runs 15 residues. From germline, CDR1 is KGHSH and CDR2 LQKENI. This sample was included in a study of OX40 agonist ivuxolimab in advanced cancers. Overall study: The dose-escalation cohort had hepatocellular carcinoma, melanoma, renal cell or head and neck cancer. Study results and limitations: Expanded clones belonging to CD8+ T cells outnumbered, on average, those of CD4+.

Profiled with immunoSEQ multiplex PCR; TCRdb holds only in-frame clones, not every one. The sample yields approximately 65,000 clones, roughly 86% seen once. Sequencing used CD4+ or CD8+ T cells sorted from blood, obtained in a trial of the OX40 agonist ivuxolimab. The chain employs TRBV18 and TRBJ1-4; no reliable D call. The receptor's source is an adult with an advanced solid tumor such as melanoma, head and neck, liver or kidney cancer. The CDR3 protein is CASSPQPTPNEKLFF. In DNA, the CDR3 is TGTGCCAGCTCACCCCAGCCCACCCCTAATGAAAAACTGTTTTTT.